This T cell receptor beta chain was identified in a study of control samples from healthy donors and cancer patients. Data came from immunoSEQ multiplex PCR; TCRdb stores just in-frame clones and leaves some out. This repertoire shows about 120,000 clones, 85% to 95% found once; its top ten account for 0.58%. This clone was counted a few times. The sequenced sample consisted of PBMCs. The TCR comes from a man older than 75 with head and neck cancer.

CDR3 coding DNA: TGTGCCAGCAGCTTGCGAGGGGGTGAAAAACTGTTTTTT. Translating gives CASSLRGGEKLFF. This rearrangement joins TRBV5-4 to TRBJ1-4; D possibly corresponds to TRBD1 (6 bases). This CDR3 region has 13 residues. Germline values: CDR1 SGHNT, CDR2 YYREEE (reference sequence). Trimming shortened V by 1 base and J by 7 bases, and 8 bases separated the two germline ends.